This T cell receptor (beta chain) was sequenced during a study of cytomegalovirus exposure and HLA in healthy donors. Study-wide background: The approximately 120 validation repertoires were reported in a later analysis to have been generated on the same platform as the approximately 700 first-cohort repertoires. Overall study results and limits: Rare TCR sequences dominated, though some public TCRs recurred in many donors. Researchers counted around 180 TCR beta chains as cytomegalovirus-associated.

Looked up from germline, CDR1 is SGDLS and CDR2 is YYNGEE. The junction had 9 bases not matched to a gene; V was cut back by 4 bases and J by 5 bases. The CDR3 has 16 amino acids. On this clone itself: The target antigen is unknown.

Method: immunoSEQ multiplex PCR; TCRdb's copy keeps in-frame clones and lacks some. Here the sample spans about 220,000 clones, around 90% being singletons. The source of this sequence is a woman under 30 in good health and CMV-seronegative. The chain joins TRBV9 to TRBJ1-4; 9 positions match TRBD1. The sequencing sample was made of PBMCs. Here the CDR3 reads CASSLGQTGGNEKLFF. The CDR3 bases are TGTGCCAGCAGCCTAGGACAGACAGGGGGAAATGAAAAACTGTTTTTT.